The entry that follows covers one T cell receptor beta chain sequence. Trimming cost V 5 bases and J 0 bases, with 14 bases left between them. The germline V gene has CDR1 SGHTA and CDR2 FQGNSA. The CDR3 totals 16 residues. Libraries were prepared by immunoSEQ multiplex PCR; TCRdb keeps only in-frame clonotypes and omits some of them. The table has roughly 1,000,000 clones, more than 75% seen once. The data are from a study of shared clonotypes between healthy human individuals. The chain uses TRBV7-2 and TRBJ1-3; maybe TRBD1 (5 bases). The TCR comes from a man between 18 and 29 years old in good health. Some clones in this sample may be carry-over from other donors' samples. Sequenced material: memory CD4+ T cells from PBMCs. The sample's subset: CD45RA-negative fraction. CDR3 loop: CASSPRQTFSGNTIYF. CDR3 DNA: TGTGCCAGCAGCCCCCGACAGACTTTCTCTGGAAACACCATATATTTT.